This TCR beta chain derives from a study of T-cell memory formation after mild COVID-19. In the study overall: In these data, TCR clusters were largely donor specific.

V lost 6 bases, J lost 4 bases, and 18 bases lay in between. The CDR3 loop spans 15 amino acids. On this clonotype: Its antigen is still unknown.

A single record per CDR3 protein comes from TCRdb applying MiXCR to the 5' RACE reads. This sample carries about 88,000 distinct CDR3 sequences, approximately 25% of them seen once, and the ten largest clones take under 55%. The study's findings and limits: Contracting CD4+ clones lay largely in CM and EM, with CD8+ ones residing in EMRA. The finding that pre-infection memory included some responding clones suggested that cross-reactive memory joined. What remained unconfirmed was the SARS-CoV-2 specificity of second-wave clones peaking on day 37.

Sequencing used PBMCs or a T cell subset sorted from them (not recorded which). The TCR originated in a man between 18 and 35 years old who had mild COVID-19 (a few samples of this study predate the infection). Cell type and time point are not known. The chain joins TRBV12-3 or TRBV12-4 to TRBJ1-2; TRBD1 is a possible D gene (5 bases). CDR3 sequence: CASSSDRRGGYGYTF. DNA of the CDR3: TGTGCCAGCAGCTCCGATCGACGGGGCGGCTATGGCTACACCTTC.